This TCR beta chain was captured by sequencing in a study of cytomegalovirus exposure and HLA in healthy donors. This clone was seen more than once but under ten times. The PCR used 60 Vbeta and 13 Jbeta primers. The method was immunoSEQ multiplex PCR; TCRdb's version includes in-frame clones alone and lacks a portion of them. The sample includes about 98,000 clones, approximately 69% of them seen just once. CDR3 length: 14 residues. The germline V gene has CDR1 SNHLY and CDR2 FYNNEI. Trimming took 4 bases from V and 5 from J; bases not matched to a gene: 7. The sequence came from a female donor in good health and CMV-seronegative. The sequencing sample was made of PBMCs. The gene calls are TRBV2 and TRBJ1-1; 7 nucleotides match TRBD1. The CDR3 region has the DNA TGTGCCAGCAGTGTTGCAGGGGGAGAAACTGAAGCTTTCTTT. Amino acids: CASSVAGGETEAFF.